The source of this T cell receptor (beta chain) is a study of T cells after yellow fever vaccination. Study in general: The SMART-Seq v4 Ultra Low Input method served to prepare the low-cell-number fractions. Findings and caveats of the study: There was a small share of clonotypes that showed up in both the CD4 and CD8 compartments.

MiXCR was run by TCRdb on the 5' RACE reads, yielding one entry per CDR3 protein. The table has more than 65,000 distinct CDR3 sequences, 7.3% seen once. The sample holds a few counts of this clonotype. As yet, its antigen is unknown. The CDR3 is 14 residues long. Germline loops: CDR1 WNHNN, CDR2 SYGVQD (reference sequence). The ends were cut back, 2 bases at V and 0 bases at J, with 8 bases in the middle. The clonotype originates from a man between 18 and 29 years old who received the YFV17D yellow fever vaccine. The chain couples TRBV10-1 to TRBJ2-7; D is perhaps TRBD1 (5 bases). Sequenced material: CD8+ T cells sorted from PBMCs, taken 10 days after the first yellow fever vaccination. CDR3 sequence: CASSETGRSYEQYF. As DNA, the CDR3 is TGCGCCAGCAGTGAGACAGGTCGCTCCTACGAGCAGTACTTC.